The 25 T cell receptor beta chains below were found in one sample sequenced in a study of T cells after yellow fever vaccination. MiXCR, applied by TCRdb to the 5' RACE reads, yields one record per CDR3 protein. The table records approximately 450,000 distinct CDR3 sequences, around 19% of them present only once. Here the sequenced sample was PBMCs, taken before the yellow fever booster vaccination. The receptors stem from a man aged 18 to 30 who received the YFV17D yellow fever vaccine.

The V and J genes are TRBV5-4 and TRBJ2-3, with D unresolved. Per germline, CDR1 SGHNT and CDR2 YYREEE (reference sequence). The length of the CDR3 is 15 residues. Trimming removed 4 bases from V and 3 bases from J, with 15 bases in between. CDR3 in DNA: TGTGCCAGCAGCCCGCCCCCTATGCAGACAGATACGCAGTATTTT. Its protein product is CASSPPPMQTDTQYF.

This chain links TRBV7-9 with TRBJ1-1; unclear D gene. Trimming took off 3 bases at V and 11 bases at J, with 13 bases between the two ends. Germline V gene data show CDR1 as SEHNR and CDR2 as FQNEAQ (reference sequence). The CDR3 contains 12 residues. This CDR3 is CASSLNGNVAFF. DNA of the CDR3: TGTGCCAGCAGCTTGAATGGGAATGTGGCTTTCTTT.

The V call is TRBV5-1, the J call TRBJ1-1, with a tentative D call TRBD1 (6 bases). Germline V lookup: CDR1 SGHRS, CDR2 YFSETQ. The V end was cut by 5 bases, the J end by 8 bases, with 13 bases between. The CDR3 runs to 12 residues. CDR3 amino acids: CASRDLQGEAFF. The DNA of the CDR3 is TGCGCCAGCAGAGATCTCCAGGGGGAAGCTTTCTTT.

The rearrangement uses TRBV5-5 and TRBJ2-1; 7 bases match TRBD1. Looked up from germline, CDR1 is SGHKS and CDR2 is YYEKEE (reference sequence). J was trimmed by 6 bases and V by 0 bases; bases with no gene match: 3. CDR3 length: 14 residues. As DNA, the CDR3 is TGTGCCAGCAGCTTGGTGACAGGGCTCAATGAGCAGTTCTTC. Translation: CASSLVTGLNEQFF.

This clonotype was observed a few times. The chain couples TRBV10-1 to TRBJ2-5; D remains ambiguous. V was shortened by 3 bases and J by 1 base, with 12 bases between the two germline ends. From germline, CDR1 is WNHNN and CDR2 SYGVQD (reference sequence). The CDR3 consists of 15 residues. CDR3 DNA: TGCGCCAGCAGTGACGTTCCGGCAGCCCAAGAGACCCAGTACTTC. This sequence encodes CASSDVPAAQETQYF.

This clonotype was found a few times. The chain uses TRBV6-1 and TRBJ1-6; D is undetermined. Germline V gene sequence: CDR1 MNHNS, CDR2 SASEGT. This CDR3 is 14 amino acids long. Between the trimmed V and J ends, which lost 6 bases and 4 bases, there was a span of 10 bases. Here the CDR3 reads CASSLNLYNSPLHF. The CDR3, as DNA: TGTGCCAGCAGCTTAAACCTATATAATTCACCCCTCCACTTT.

The chain joins TRBV7-9 to TRBJ1-6; TRBD1 matches 9 bases. Germline V gene lookup returns CDR1 SEHNR and CDR2 FQNEAQ (reference sequence). The trim removed 5 bases at V and 8 bases at J, leaving 1 base unmatched. This CDR3 contains 13 residues. CDR3 residues: CASSGQGHSPLHF. The DNA of the CDR3 is TGTGCCAGCAGCGGACAGGGGCATTCACCCCTCCACTTT.

This clonotype occurred a few times. V and J are TRBV28 and TRBJ2-2; D tentatively fits TRBD1 or TRBD2 (5 bases each). Trimming cost V 2 bases and J 6 bases, with 10 bases left between them. Germline V lookup: CDR1 MDHEN, CDR2 SYDVKM. This CDR3 contains 14 residues. The CDR3 DNA sequence: TGTGCCAGCAGTTTACCCAGGGACGCCGGGGAGCTGTTTTTT. It encodes CASSLPRDAGELFF.

This clonotype has a handful of counts. The chain couples TRBV6-2 or TRBV6-3 to TRBJ1-2; tentative D call: TRBD1 (5 bases). V lost 4 bases and J 3 bases, leaving 15 bases between the germline ends. The CDR3 covers 15 residues. CDR1 is MNHEY, CDR2 SVGEGT, per germline. CDR3 sequence: CASSFADSGYYGYTF. CDR3 DNA sequence: TGTGCCAGCAGTTTTGCCGACAGCGGATACTATGGCTACACCTTC.

The count of this clonotype is one. The chain has TRBV20-1 and TRBJ1-2; 7 bases match TRBD1. Germline CDR1 DFQATT, CDR2 SNEGSKA (reference sequence). The CDR3 length is 15 residues. V trimming: 0 bases; J trimming: 3 bases; junction bases outside the gene matches: 7. CDR3 DNA sequence: TGCAGTGCTAGAGATGTGCGGACAGGCGACTATGGCTACACCTTC. This gives the protein CSARDVRTGDYGYTF.

This clonotype was counted only a few times. The J gene is TRBJ1-5, the V gene TRBV6-2 or TRBV6-3; D is uncertain. Trimming shortened V by 2 bases and J by 4 bases, and 9 bases separated the two germline ends. CDR3 length equals 14 residues. Germline V gene sequence: CDR1 MNHEY, CDR2 SVGEGT. CDR3 bases: TGTGCCAGCAGTTACGGGAATTTTAATCAGCCCCAGCATTTT. This codes for CASSYGNFNQPQHF.

This clonotype was seen more than once but under ten times. This sequence joins TRBV27 and TRBJ2-7; D unresolved. V shed 2 bases and J shed 3 bases, with 8 bases lying between them. Germline CDR1 is MNHEY and CDR2 is SMNVEV (reference sequence). The CDR3 length is 13 residues. The CDR3 sequence: CASSLGDFYEQYF. The CDR3 nucleotides read TGTGCCAGCAGTTTAGGGGATTTCTACGAGCAGTACTTC.

The table lists this clonotype with a few counts. The chain uses TRBV4-1 and TRBJ2-2; 7 nucleotides align to TRBD1. CDR1 and CDR2 (germline): MGHRA, YSYEKL. The CDR3 consists of 15 residues. J lost 7 bases, V lost 0 bases, and 5 bases had no gene match. CDR3 DNA sequence: TGCGCCAGCAGCCAAGATCAGGGGGTGGGCGGGGAGCTGTTTTTT. Its protein is CASSQDQGVGGELFF.

The V gene is TRBV28, the J gene TRBJ1-3; TRBD1 matches at 8 bases. Germline-derived CDR1 and CDR2 are MDHEN and SYDVKM. Trimming cost V 3 bases and J 2 bases; bases outside gene matches: 6. This CDR3 comprises 16 residues. For the CDR3, the DNA is TGTGCCAGCAGTTTTGGACAGGGAAACGCTGGAAACACCATATATTTT. Protein: CASSFGQGNAGNTIYF.

The V call is TRBV29-1, the J call TRBJ1-2; D perhaps matches TRBD1 (6 bases). Germline CDR1 is SQVTM and CDR2 is ANQGSEA. Trimming shortened V by 7 bases and J by 8 bases, and 20 bases separated the two germline ends. The CDR3 totals 13 residues. The CDR3 sequence: CSALGGLREGYTF. CDR3 nucleotides: TGCAGCGCTCTAGGGGGTCTCCGGGAGGGCTACACCTTC.

This clonotype was detected only a few times. The chain links TRBV6-2 or TRBV6-3 to TRBJ2-6; no firm D call. Trimming left V 10 bases short and J 0 bases short, with 7 bases between. The CDR3 has 13 amino acids. Germline assignment: CDR1 MNHEY and CDR2 SVGEGT. In DNA form, the CDR3 reads TGTGCCATCAGGAGCTCTGGGGCCAACGTCCTGACTTTC. Translating it yields CAIRSSGANVLTF.

The chain couples TRBV4-2 to TRBJ1-4; maybe TRBD1 (5 bases). Per the germline V gene, CDR1 is LGHNA and CDR2 is YNFKEQ. The CDR3 is made up of 15 amino acids. With 1 base removed from V and 10 bases from J, the gap between germline ends came to 16 bases. The CDR3 sequence is CASSQVGETAGKLFF. The CDR3 DNA reads TGTGCCAGCAGCCAAGTGGGGGAAACAGCGGGAAAACTGTTTTTT.

This clonotype was recorded a few times. The CDR3 is CSVGGVAGAITFNEQFF. As DNA, the CDR3 is TGCAGCGTTGGTGGTGTAGCGGGGGCTATCACGTTCAATGAGCAGTTCTTC. The gene calls are TRBV29-1 and TRBJ2-1; 9 bases align to TRBD2. Germline CDR1 SQVTM, CDR2 ANQGSEA. The CDR3 is 17 residues long. Trimming removed 4 bases from V and 6 bases from J; junction bases left unmatched: 16.

In this sample, this clonotype turned up a few times. The chain couples TRBV4-2 to TRBJ2-2; D not resolved. Trimming took off 0 bases at V and 6 bases at J, with 14 bases between the two ends. The length of the CDR3 is 16 residues. The germline CDR1 and CDR2 sequences are LGHNA and YNFKEQ. The CDR3 nucleotides are TGTGCCAGCAGCCAAGATGAAAGGAGTTATTCCGGGGAGCTGTTTTTT. Its protein is CASSQDERSYSGELFF.

This clonotype was seen ten or more times. V and J are TRBV5-6 and TRBJ1-1; D gene unclear. The length of the CDR3 is 14 residues. The germline V and J ends were trimmed by 6 bases and 5 bases, with 17 bases remaining between them. Per germline, CDR1 SGHDT and CDR2 YYEEEE. This chain's CDR3 is CASTLYSVRTEAFF. CDR3 coding DNA: TGTGCCAGCACCCTTTATAGCGTTAGGACTGAAGCTTTCTTT.

The chain recombines TRBV6-1 with TRBJ2-3; 14 bases match TRBD2. The CDR3 spans 17 residues. V trimming: 7 bases; J trimming: 5 bases; junction bases outside the gene matches: 11. Germline assignment: CDR1 MNHNS and CDR2 SASEGT. In DNA, the CDR3 is TGTGCCAGCACTCTCCGGGGACTAGCGGGGGTGGGAGATACGCAGTATTTT. The encoded protein is CASTLRGLAGVGDTQYF.

This clonotype was seen only a few times. The gene calls are TRBV20-1 and TRBJ2-3; 13 positions agree with TRBD2. V lost 5 bases and J lost 1; bases outside the gene matches: 12. The germline gives CDR1 DFQATT, CDR2 SNEGSKA (reference sequence). This CDR3 spans 18 amino acids. CDR3 residues: CSAVGLAGVTFRTDTQYF. In DNA form, the CDR3 reads TGCAGTGCTGTCGGACTAGCGGGGGTGACTTTCCGCACAGATACGCAGTATTTT.

Only a few counts were recorded for this clonotype. The V call is TRBV24-1, the J call TRBJ2-1; D is undetermined. The ends were cut back, 0 bases at V and 0 bases at J, with 8 bases in the middle. This CDR3 comprises 16 residues. Per the germline V gene, CDR1 is KGHDR and CDR2 is SFDVKD. DNA for the CDR3: TGTGCCACCAGTGATTTGCCAGGTAGCTCCTACAATGAGCAGTTCTTC. It translates to CATSDLPGSSYNEQFF.

This clonotype came up a few times. V usage is TRBV11-1 and J usage is TRBJ1-1, with D maybe TRBD1 (6 bases). Trimming pared 4 bases from V and 5 bases from J, leaving 26 bases between. Germline CDR1 and CDR2: SGHAT and FQDESV (reference sequence). The CDR3 extends over 18 amino acids. Written as DNA, the CDR3 is TGTGCCAGCAGCTCACTCTCGGGGGCAGCTTCAACGGATACTGAAGCTTTCTTT. This translates into CASSSLSGAASTDTEAFF.

The chain combines TRBV7-3 with TRBJ2-2; 7 bases map to TRBD1. The CDR3 length is 17 residues. The germline V gene has CDR1 SGHTA and CDR2 FQGTGA. Germline trimming cut 1 base from V and 4 bases from J; bases unmatched to any gene: 9. The CDR3, as DNA: TGTGCCAGCAGCTTAATTCGTAGGGGGCAGGGCACCGGGGAGCTGTTTTTT. The encoded protein is CASSLIRRGQGTGELFF.